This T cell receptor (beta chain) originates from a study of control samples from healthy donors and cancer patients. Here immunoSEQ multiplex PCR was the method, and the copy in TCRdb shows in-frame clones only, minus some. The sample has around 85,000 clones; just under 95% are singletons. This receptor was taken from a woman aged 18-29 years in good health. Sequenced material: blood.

This CDR3 reads CAISFLAGEGYEQYF. The CDR3 coding sequence is TGTGCCATCAGTTTTCTTGCGGGTGAGGGCTACGAGCAGTACTTC. The rearrangement links TRBV10-3 to TRBJ2-7, with a tentative D call TRBD2 (5 bases). Germline CDR1 ENHRY, CDR2 SYGVKD. CDR3 length equals 15 residues. V lost 5 bases and J 3 bases, leaving 17 bases between the germline ends.